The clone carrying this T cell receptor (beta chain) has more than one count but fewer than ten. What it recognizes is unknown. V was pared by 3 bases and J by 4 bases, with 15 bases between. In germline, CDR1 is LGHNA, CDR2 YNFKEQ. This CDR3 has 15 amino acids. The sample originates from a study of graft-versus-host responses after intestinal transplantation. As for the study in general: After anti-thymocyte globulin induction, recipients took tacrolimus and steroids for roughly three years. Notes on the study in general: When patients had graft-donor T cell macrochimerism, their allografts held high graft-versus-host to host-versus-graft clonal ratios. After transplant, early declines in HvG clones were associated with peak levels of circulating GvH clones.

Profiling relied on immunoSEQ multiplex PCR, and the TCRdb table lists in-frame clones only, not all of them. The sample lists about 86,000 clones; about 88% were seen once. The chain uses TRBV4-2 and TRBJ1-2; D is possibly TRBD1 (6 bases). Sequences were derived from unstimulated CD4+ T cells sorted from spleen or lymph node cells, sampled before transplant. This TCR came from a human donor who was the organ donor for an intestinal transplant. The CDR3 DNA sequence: TGTGCCAGCAGCCAGACTACAGGGAACCTCTATGGCTACACCTTC. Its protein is CASSQTTGNLYGYTF.